This passage covers 22 T cell receptor beta chains from one sample sequenced in a study of blood T cell repertoires in COVID-19. Clones were read by immunoSEQ multiplex PCR, and TCRdb kept only the in-frame ones, dropping some. This table holds roughly 60,000 clones, about two thirds found once. Input material: peripheral blood. These receptors were taken from a woman in her 70s with COVID-19, enrolled during active disease.

CDR3 sequence (DNA): TGTGCCAGCAGCTTCCCTCAGGGAGGGGGGCACTATGGCTACACCTTC. Its translation: CASSFPQGGGHYGYTF. J is TRBJ1-2 and V is TRBV7-2; D perhaps matches TRBD1 (6 bases). Trimming stripped 3 bases from V and 3 bases from J, with 17 bases between. This CDR3 spans 16 amino acids. Germline-derived CDR1 and CDR2 are SGHTA and FQGNSA.

This clone was seen only a few times. This chain joins TRBV4-3 and TRBJ1-4, with D perhaps TRBD1 (5 bases). Germline-derived CDR1 and CDR2 are LGHNA and YSLEER. Trimming took off 0 bases at V and 0 bases at J, with 14 bases between the two ends. CDR3 length: 18 residues. CDR3 sequence reads: CASSQEDSGVSTNEKLFF. For the CDR3, the DNA is TGCGCCAGCAGCCAAGAAGACAGTGGGGTCTCAACTAATGAAAAACTGTTTTTT.

The chain recombines TRBV3-1 (or the pseudogene TRBV3-2) with TRBJ1-6; D call uncertain. The germline V and J ends were trimmed by 8 bases and 7 bases, with 9 bases remaining between them. This CDR3 is 12 amino acids long. Looked up from germline, CDR1 is LGHDT and CDR2 is YNNKEL (reference sequence). Here the CDR3 DNA reads TGTGCCAGCCACGGTTGGAATTCACCCCTCCACTTT. Amino acids: CASHGWNSPLHF.

The gene calls are TRBV29-1 and TRBJ1-2, with 10 bases fitting TRBD1. The J segment lost 6 bases and the V segment lost 8 bases, leaving 12 bases of the junction unmatched. Looked up from germline, CDR1 is SQVTM and CDR2 is ANQGSEA. This CDR3 has 14 amino acids. This CDR3 reads CSIGQGGTFDGYTF. CDR3 DNA: TGCAGCATTGGACAGGGGGGTACCTTTGATGGCTACACCTTC.

This chain uses TRBV5-1 with TRBJ2-3; 8 nucleotides align to TRBD2. The CDR3 is 14 amino acids. Germline CDR1 reads SGHRS; CDR2 reads YFSETQ. V was clipped by 4 bases and J by 6 bases; unmatched bases: 7. CDR3 region: CASSPGLGSDTQYF. The CDR3 nucleotides read TGCGCCAGCAGCCCGGGACTAGGGTCCGATACGCAGTATTTT.

The chain recombines TRBV4-3 with TRBJ2-7; 9 bases align to TRBD2. The CDR3 is made up of 16 amino acids. The J segment lost 1 base and the V segment lost 0 bases, leaving 4 bases of the junction unmatched. Germline V gives CDR1 LGHNA, CDR2 YSLEER. This CDR3 is CASSQDRTSGSYEQYF. CDR3 sequence (DNA): TGCGCCAGCAGCCAAGACCGAACTAGCGGGTCCTACGAGCAGTACTTC.

This chain links TRBV28 with TRBJ1-1; tentatively, D is TRBD1 (5 bases). The V gene's germline CDR1 is MDHEN and CDR2 SYDVKM. This CDR3 region has 16 residues. V lost 6 bases and J lost 0, with 17 bases in between. Written as DNA, the CDR3 is TGTGCCAGCAGACCCTTCGGGGACTACATGAACACTGAAGCTTTCTTT. Protein: CASRPFGDYMNTEAFF. Using reference TRBV28 and TRBJ1-1 for the parts outside the CDR3, the full variable domain is DVKVTQSSRYLVKRTGEKVFLECVQDMDHENMFWYRQDPGLGLRLIYFSYDVKMKEKGDIPEGYSVSREKKERFSLILESASTNQTSMYLCASRPFGDYMNTEAFFGQGTRLTVV.

This clone turned up a few times. The rearrangement joins TRBV5-4 to TRBJ1-1; D not certain. Germline-derived CDR1 and CDR2 are SGHNT and YYREEE (reference sequence). The ends were cut back, 0 bases at V and 1 base at J, with 7 bases in the middle. This CDR3 is built from 14 residues. The CDR3 nucleotides read TGTGCCAGCAGCTTGGGGCAGAAGAACACTGAAGCTTTCTTT. This gives the protein CASSLGQKNTEAFF.

This clone was seen only a few times. The chain couples TRBV19 to TRBJ2-1; possibly TRBD1 for D (5 bases). The CDR3 has 14 residues. V was cut by 5 bases and J by 5 bases, with 13 bases left in between. Germline CDR1 is LNHDA and CDR2 is SQIVND (reference sequence). DNA for the CDR3: TGTGCCAGTAGTTTTGGACAAGTAGACAATGAGCAGTTCTTC. It translates to CASSFGQVDNEQFF. Looking up the rest from reference TRBV19 and TRBJ2-1 gives the full variable domain: DGGITQSPKYLFRKEGQNVTLSCEQNLNHDAMYWYRQDPGQGLRLIYYSQIVNDFQKGDIAEGYSVSREKKESFPLTVTSAQKNPTAFYLCASSFGQVDNEQFFGPGTRLTVL.

V and J are TRBV6-4 and TRBJ1-3, with D perhaps matching TRBD1 (5 bases). Trimming shortened V by 10 bases and J by 0 bases, and 16 bases separated the two germline ends. The CDR3 runs to 15 residues. In germline, CDR1 is MRHNA, CDR2 SNTAGT. The CDR3: CATSIRQSSGNTIYF. Written as DNA, the CDR3 is TGTGCCACCTCAATACGACAGAGCTCTGGAAACACCATATATTTT.

This chain joins TRBV3-1 (or the pseudogene TRBV3-2) and TRBJ2-1; D may be TRBD1 (5 bases). Germline V lookup: CDR1 LGHDT, CDR2 YNNKEL (reference sequence). This CDR3 has 14 residues. Trimming pared 2 bases from V and 7 bases from J, leaving 12 bases between. CDR3 in amino acids: CASSQRARANEQFF. CDR3 bases: TGTGCCAGCAGCCAACGGGCCAGGGCAAATGAGCAGTTCTTC.

CDR3 loop: CASSQGQGMGYGYTF. CDR3 nucleotide sequence: TGTGCCAGCAGTCAGGGACAGGGGATGGGGTATGGCTACACCTTC. The V gene is TRBV6-5, the J gene TRBJ1-2; 10 bases are shared with TRBD1. The ends lost 5 bases at V and 5 bases at J; junction bases unmatched: 8. From germline, CDR1 is MNHEY and CDR2 SVGAGI. CDR3 size: 15 residues.

This sequence joins TRBV6-4 and TRBJ2-1; 7 bases match TRBD1. This CDR3 comprises 13 residues. Looked up from germline, CDR1 is MRHNA and CDR2 is SNTAGT. Trimming cost V 4 bases and J 8 bases; bases outside gene matches: 5. The CDR3: CASSADTGDEQFF. The CDR3 DNA reads as TGTGCCAGCAGTGCGGATACAGGGGATGAGCAGTTCTTC.

The chain employs TRBV19 and TRBJ2-7, with D perhaps matching TRBD1 (5 bases). The CDR3 consists of 14 residues. Germline V gene lookup returns CDR1 LNHDA and CDR2 SQIVND (reference sequence). V dropped 6 bases and J dropped 0 bases, with 12 bases sitting between them. CDR3 region: CASSLGAASYEQYF. In DNA, the CDR3 is TGTGCCAGTAGCCTTGGGGCAGCCTCCTACGAGCAGTACTTC.

The chain employs TRBV6-6 and TRBJ2-2; a possible D gene is TRBD2 (6 bases). Germline CDR1 is MNHNY and CDR2 is SVGAGI (reference sequence). V was clipped by 5 bases and J by 1 base, with 11 bases between them. This CDR3 is built from 15 residues. DNA for the CDR3: TGTGCCAGCAGTACTTTAGCGGAGAACACCGGGGAGCTGTTTTTT. Protein product: CASSTLAENTGELFF.

This chain joins TRBV11-2 and TRBJ2-3; D uncertain. The germline V and J ends were trimmed by 6 bases and 4 bases, with 17 bases remaining between them. Germline lookup yields CDR1 SGHAT and CDR2 FQNNGV. This CDR3 contains 15 residues. The CDR3 nucleotides are TGTGCCAGCAGTTCGAGGCGAGGTCTCGCAGATACGCAGTATTTT. Protein product: CASSSRRGLADTQYF.

This clone was observed a few times. J is TRBJ2-7 and V is TRBV11-2; D is possibly TRBD1 (5 bases). The CDR3 runs 15 residues. The ends were cut back, 5 bases at V and 5 bases at J, with 19 bases in the middle. The germline gives CDR1 SGHAT, CDR2 FQNNGV. CDR3 amino acids: CASSEGSKGINEQYF. The DNA of the CDR3 is TGTGCCAGCAGCGAAGGGTCAAAGGGGATAAACGAGCAGTACTTC.

V and J are TRBV5-6 and TRBJ2-4; D uncertain. Germline V lookup: CDR1 SGHDT, CDR2 YYEEEE. Deletions cut 4 bases from V and 3 bases from J, with 14 bases between. There are 15 residues in the CDR3. CDR3 nucleotide sequence: TGTGCCAGCAGCGCTAATCTTCTAGACAAAAACATTCAGTACTTC. Its protein product is CASSANLLDKNIQYF.

The chain is built from TRBV19 and TRBJ2-2, with a possible D match to TRBD2 (5 bases). Trimming removed 4 bases from V and 2 bases from J, with 20 bases in between. Looked up from germline, CDR1 is LNHDA and CDR2 is SQIVND (reference sequence). The CDR3 has 18 amino acids. The CDR3 is CASSTPNPGLGNTGELFF. CDR3 DNA: TGTGCCAGTAGTACCCCCAACCCGGGATTGGGTAACACCGGGGAGCTGTTTTTT.

This clone occurred a few times. In DNA, the CDR3 is TGTGCCATCAGTGAGTCGGGAGTAGCCCTAGGCACTGAAGCTTTCTTT. The encoded protein is CAISESGVALGTEAFF. The V gene is TRBV10-3, the J gene TRBJ1-1; unclear D gene. The V and J ends lost 0 bases and 4 bases respectively, with 15 bases between them. The CDR3 loop spans 16 amino acids. Germline CDR1 ENHRY, CDR2 SYGVKD.

The chain uses TRBV7-6 and TRBJ2-1, with 7 bases aligning to TRBD1. J was trimmed by 8 bases and V by 3 bases; bases with no gene match: 4. CDR3 length: 13 residues. CDR1 and CDR2 from the germline V gene are SGHVS and FNYEAQ. The CDR3, as DNA: TGTGCCAGCAGCTTGACAGGGAAGGATGAGCAGTTCTTC. The encoded protein is CASSLTGKDEQFF.

The V and J genes are TRBV7-2 and TRBJ2-5, with TRBD2 matching over 8 bases. This CDR3 has 15 amino acids. The V and J ends lost 3 bases and 2 bases, in that order; junction bases with no gene match: 5. Germline CDR1 is SGHTA and CDR2 is FQGNSA. The CDR3: CASSFRAGDQETQYF. The CDR3 nucleotides are TGTGCCAGCAGCTTCAGAGCGGGGGATCAAGAGACCCAGTACTTC.